Presented here are 10 T cell receptor beta chains from one specimen sequenced in a study of T-cell memory formation after mild COVID-19. TCRdb reprocessed the 5' RACE reads with MiXCR, giving one entry per CDR3 protein. The repertoire holds approximately 150,000 distinct CDR3 sequences, with over 6% as singletons. The specimen was PBMCs or a T cell subset sorted from them (not recorded which). These receptors were collected from an adult woman who had mild COVID-19 (a few samples of this study predate the infection). Cell type and time point are not known.

This clonotype was recorded many times. The chain links TRBV12-3 or TRBV12-4 to TRBJ2-1; 8 bases align to TRBD2. The CDR3 spans 14 residues. V shed 5 bases and J 6 bases; nucleotides not matched to a gene: 6. This CDR3 reads CASSRTSLGNEQFF. The CDR3, as DNA: TGTGCCAGCAGTCGGACTAGCTTAGGCAATGAGCAGTTCTTC.

In its sample, this clonotype was seen many times. This chain joins TRBV16 and TRBJ2-7; D ambiguous. The length of the CDR3 is 13 residues. Trimming pared 2 bases from V and 3 bases from J, leaving 8 bases between. From germline, CDR1 is KGHSY and CDR2 FQNENV. For the CDR3, the DNA is TGTGCCAGCAGCCAAACTCCAAGCTACGAGCAGTACTTC. As protein: CASSQTPSYEQYF. Together with reference TRBV16 and TRBJ2-7, the CDR3 gives the full variable domain: GEEVAQTPKHLVRGEGQKAKLYCAPIKGHSYVFWYQQVLKNEFKFLISFQNENVFDETGMPKERFSAKCLPNSPCSLEIQATKLEDSAVYFCASSQTPSYEQYFGPGTRLTVT.

The chain recombines TRBV20-1 with TRBJ2-3; TRBD1 matches 7 bases. J gave up 0 bases and V 4 bases, and 7 bases lay outside the gene matches. This CDR3 has 15 amino acids. Germline V gene lookup returns CDR1 DFQATT and CDR2 SNEGSKA (reference sequence). The CDR3: CSATNRQGSTDTQYF. CDR3 sequence (DNA): TGCAGTGCTACAAATCGACAGGGAAGCACAGATACGCAGTATTTT.

This clonotype was found many times. The V call is TRBV24-1, the J call TRBJ2-7; TRBD1 matches at 7 bases. V gave up 5 bases and J gave up 0 bases; unmatched junction bases: 9. CDR1 is KGHDR and CDR2 is SFDVKD in the germline V gene. The CDR3 is made up of 16 amino acids. The CDR3 loop is CATSARGQPSSYEQYF. DNA for the CDR3: TGTGCCACCAGTGCCAGGGGACAGCCCAGCTCCTACGAGCAGTACTTC.

This clonotype has a count of ten or more. This chain's CDR3 is CAWSTTGTPTDTQYF. The CDR3 region has the DNA TGTGCCTGGAGTACGACAGGGACCCCCACAGATACGCAGTATTTT. The rearrangement uses TRBV30 and TRBJ2-3; TRBD1 matches at 7 bases. V trimming: 2 bases; J trimming: 2 bases; junction bases outside the gene matches: 7. Germline CDR1 and CDR2: GTSNPN and SVGIG (reference sequence). The CDR3 spans 15 residues.

The chain combines TRBV18 with TRBJ1-2, with TRBD1 as a possible D gene (5 bases). The CDR3 has 18 amino acids. CDR1 and CDR2 from the germline V gene are KGHSH and LQKENI. V lost 0 bases to trimming and J lost 6 bases, with 23 bases between them. CDR3: CASSPPGAGPPGNDGYTF. The CDR3 coding sequence is TGTGCCAGCTCACCACCTGGGGCAGGGCCCCCAGGTAATGATGGCTACACCTTC.

This clonotype has ten or more counts. The chain recombines TRBV5-1 with TRBJ2-7; unclear D gene. Germline V gene sequence: CDR1 SGHRS, CDR2 YFSETQ. This CDR3 is built from 14 residues. The ends were cut back, 0 bases at V and 4 bases at J, with 11 bases in the middle. The DNA for the CDR3 is TGCGCCAGCAGCTTGGTAGTACAGCCTTACGAGCAGTACTTC. It specifies CASSLVVQPYEQYF.

This clonotype was counted only a few times. This chain links TRBV15 with TRBJ2-3; a weak D match, TRBD2 (5 bases). Germline CDR1 reads LNHNV; CDR2 reads YYDKDF (reference sequence). Trimming stripped 3 bases from V and 0 bases from J, with 10 bases between. The CDR3 contains 15 residues. CDR3 residues: CATSRDSSSTDTQYF. The CDR3 nucleotides read TGTGCCACCAGCAGGGACTCATCTAGCACAGATACGCAGTATTTT.

This clonotype was detected a few times. V and J are TRBV18 and TRBJ2-4, with a weak D call TRBD1 (6 bases). The CDR3 sequence is 17 residues long. V lost 1 base and J lost 8, with 21 bases in between. Germline V CDR1 and CDR2: KGHSH, LQKENI. The CDR3 loop is CASSPLIGQPEGDIQYF. DNA of the CDR3: TGTGCCAGCTCACCACTTATTGGACAGCCAGAGGGGGACATTCAGTACTTC.

This clonotype has just a few counts. The chain uses TRBV3-1 and TRBJ1-1, with 12 bases identical to TRBD1. This CDR3 has 15 residues. In germline, CDR1 is LGHDT, CDR2 YNNKEL (reference sequence). The J segment lost 8 bases and the V segment lost 4 bases, leaving 8 bases of the junction unmatched. This CDR3 reads CASSPQPGQGAEAFF. In DNA, the CDR3 is TGTGCCAGCAGCCCCCAACCGGGACAGGGGGCCGAAGCTTTCTTT.